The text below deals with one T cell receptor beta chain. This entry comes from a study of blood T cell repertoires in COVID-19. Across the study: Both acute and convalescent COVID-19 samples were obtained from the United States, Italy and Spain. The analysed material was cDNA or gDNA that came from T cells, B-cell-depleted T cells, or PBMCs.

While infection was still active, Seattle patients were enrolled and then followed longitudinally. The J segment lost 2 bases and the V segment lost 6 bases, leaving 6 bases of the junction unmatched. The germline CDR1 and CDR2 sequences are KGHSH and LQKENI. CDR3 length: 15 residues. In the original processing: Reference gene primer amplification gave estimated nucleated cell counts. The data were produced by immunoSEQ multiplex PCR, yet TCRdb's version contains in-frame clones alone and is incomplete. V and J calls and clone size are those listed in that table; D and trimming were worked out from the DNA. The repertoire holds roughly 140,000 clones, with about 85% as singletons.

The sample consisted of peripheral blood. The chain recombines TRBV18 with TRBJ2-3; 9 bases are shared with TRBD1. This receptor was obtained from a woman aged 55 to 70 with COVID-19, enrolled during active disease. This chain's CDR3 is CASSGRDRVTDTQYF. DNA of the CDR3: TGTGCCAGCTCGGGCCGGGACAGGGTCACAGATACGCAGTATTTT.